The 10 T cell receptor beta chains listed next were all sequenced from one sample in a study of blood T cell repertoires in COVID-19. Produced via immunoSEQ multiplex PCR; TCRdb's table is partial and in-frame only. This table holds roughly 150,000 clones, over 70% found once. Material: peripheral blood. Receptor source: a woman in her seventies who had recovered from COVID-19.

The chain links TRBV12-3 or TRBV12-4 to TRBJ1-2; weak D call: TRBD1 (5 bases). V gave up 8 bases and J gave up 2 bases, with 12 bases separating them. This CDR3 spans 13 amino acids. In DNA, the CDR3 is TGTGCCAGCGGGGCGGAAGAGAACTATGGCTACACCTTC. Encoded protein: CASGAEENYGYTF.

The chain combines TRBV28 with TRBJ2-3, with a possible D match to TRBD2 (6 bases). The CDR3 consists of 16 residues. Germline-derived CDR1 and CDR2 are MDHEN and SYDVKM. Trimming removed 10 bases at V and 2 bases at J, with 22 bases between. The DNA for the CDR3 is TGTGCCACACGGGCGTCCGGGACTGGAATCACAGATACGCAGTATTTT. Amino acid sequence: CATRASGTGITDTQYF.

The chain has TRBV29-1 and TRBJ1-4; tentative D call: TRBD1 (6 bases). V shed 8 bases and J shed 3 bases, with 13 bases lying between them. The CDR3 extends over 13 amino acids. In germline, CDR1 is SQVTM, CDR2 ANQGSEA. The CDR3 loop reads CSFRGAANEKLFF. The DNA of the CDR3 is TGCAGCTTTCGGGGGGCTGCTAATGAAAAACTGTTTTTT.

This clone was observed a handful of times. The rearrangement uses TRBV5-1 and TRBJ2-2, with TRBD1 as a possible D gene (5 bases). The CDR3 loop spans 14 amino acids. V was trimmed by 4 bases and J by 4 bases, leaving 11 bases between them. Germline loops: CDR1 SGHRS, CDR2 YFSETQ. Here the CDR3 reads CASSPYDSTGELFF. CDR3 sequence (DNA): TGCGCCAGCAGCCCATACGACAGCACCGGGGAGCTGTTTTTT.

The V and J genes are TRBV7-9 and TRBJ1-2; no reliable D call. CDR1 is SEHNR and CDR2 is FQNEAQ in the germline V gene (reference sequence). V was clipped by 4 bases and J by 2 bases, with 11 bases between them. CDR3 length: 14 residues. The chain's CDR3 is CASSYAHRNYGYTF. CDR3 in DNA: TGTGCCAGCAGCTACGCGCACAGAAACTATGGCTACACCTTC.

The chain joins TRBV19 to TRBJ1-1, with D uncertain. CDR1 and CDR2 (germline): LNHDA, SQIVND (reference sequence). There are 13 residues in the CDR3. Trimming took off 6 bases at V and 4 bases at J, with 12 bases between the two ends. The CDR3 region has the DNA TGTGCCAGTAGGAGGGAGGTGGCCACTGAAGCTTTCTTT. Protein product: CASRREVATEAFF.

This clone was picked up one time. The rearrangement links TRBV9 to TRBJ2-7, with 8 bases fitting TRBD1. Looked up from germline, CDR1 is SGDLS and CDR2 is YYNGEE. The CDR3 consists of 14 residues. The V segment lost 3 bases and the J segment 6 bases; nucleotides outside the gene matches: 8. The CDR3 reads CASSATGQVGEQYF. DNA for the CDR3: TGTGCCAGCAGCGCTACGGGACAGGTGGGCGAGCAGTACTTC. Full variable domain (remainder filled in from reference TRBV9 and TRBJ2-7): DSGVTQTPKHLITATGQRVTLRCSPRSGDLSVYWYQQSLDQGLQFLIQYYNGEERAKGNILERFSAQQFPDLHSELNLSSLELGDSALYFCASSATGQVGEQYFGPGTRLTVT.

The rearrangement uses TRBV19 and TRBJ2-1; no clear D. Trimming left V 6 bases short and J 4 bases short, with 10 bases between. CDR3 length: 13 amino acids. Germline values: CDR1 LNHDA, CDR2 SQIVND (reference sequence). The CDR3 reads CASSRVDYNEQFF. DNA of the CDR3: TGTGCCAGTAGCCGGGTAGATTACAATGAGCAGTTCTTC.

J is TRBJ1-2 and V is TRBV27, with D perhaps matching TRBD1 (5 bases). The CDR3 runs 11 residues. Germline V CDR1 and CDR2: MNHEY, SMNVEV (reference sequence). Trimming shortened V by 7 bases and J by 6 bases, and 9 bases separated the two germline ends. CDR3 sequence (DNA): TGTGCCAGCACTGGGGGGAATGGCTACACCTTC. As protein: CASTGGNGYTF.

This clone was counted a single time. This rearrangement joins TRBV28 to TRBJ2-1; 7 positions match TRBD2. V shed 5 bases, J shed 0 bases, and the junction held 7 bases outside the gene matches. Germline values: CDR1 MDHEN, CDR2 SYDVKM. The CDR3 contains 16 residues. The chain's CDR3 is CASSAGDHSSYNEQFF. The CDR3 DNA sequence: TGTGCCAGCAGTGCGGGGGACCACAGCTCCTACAATGAGCAGTTCTTC. Full variable domain (remainder filled in from reference TRBV28 and TRBJ2-1): DVKVTQSSRYLVKRTGEKVFLECVQDMDHENMFWYRQDPGLGLRLIYFSYDVKMKEKGDIPEGYSVSREKKERFSLILESASTNQTSMYLCASSAGDHSSYNEQFFGPGTRLTVL.